This TCR beta chain was recovered during a study of blood T cell repertoires in COVID-19 (dated by TCRdb to 2018 to 2020). Notes on the research overall: Samples from collaborators originated in the United States, Italy and Spain and spanned both the acute and convalescent phases of COVID-19. The samples were drawn from two sources: the first 160 participants of the ongoing ImmuneRACE study, and 1,254 subjects contributed by 6 global collaborators. Nearly every sample came with metadata listing a de-identified subject ID, COVID-19 status, age in years and sex. The prospective study material was composed of cDNA or gDNA derived from T cells, B-cell-depleted T cells, or PBMCs. A freely available public database, intended as a resource for researchers studying the immune response to SARS-CoV-2, is where the repertoires were released. The dataset comprised deeply sampled blood TCRbeta repertoires from subjects exposed to, actively infected with, or recovered from COVID-19. Where available, HLA class I and class II types were obtained from metadata supplied by the sample provider rather than from assay-based typing. Results the study describes overall, beyond this receptor: The amount of clinical and demographic metadata varied by source and participant and was provided uncurated.

TCRbeta CDR3 regions were amplified from genomic DNA by means of the immunoSEQ Assay, a bias-controlled multiplex PCR. Regarding the original processing steps: The number of nucleated cells in each sample was estimated from the amplification of reference gene primers within the assay. To quantify the absolute abundance of each unique TCRbeta CDR3 rearrangement, sequence reads were collapsed and filtered. For each sample, productive Simpson clonality was calculated by taking the square root of Simpson's diversity index across productive rearrangements. The source is immuneACCESS, and TCRdb retained only in-frame sequences with V and J called. Part of the clones is not carried over; for the studies checked, unresolved V genes explain less than half of this, and the remainder is unexplained. V and J calls and clone size are copied from that table; D and trimming were computed from the DNA. The sample data list some 250,000 clones, and approximately 91% of these were observed just once. The ten biggest clones cover 2.3% of the sample.

Participants in the prospective study were enrolled through a virtual design, were aged roughly 18 to 95 years, and lived in approximately 24 United States geographic areas. In the prospective study, cohorts were assigned on the basis of participant-reported clinical history obtained from a screening survey and a study questionnaire. In the prospective study, mobile phlebotomists collected whole blood, serum and a nasopharyngeal or oropharyngeal swab from each participant. Over a roughly 2-month period, participants in the prospective study had the option of providing additional blood draws and questionnaires. Blood samples from the prospective study were shipped frozen or at room temperature prior to DNA extraction. A word on this clone: No cognate antigen has been identified for it. The input lacks base qualities; no much larger clone sits a single base away.

The receptor comes from a woman aged 40 to 49 with acute COVID-19. What was sequenced was PBMCs or T cells enriched from blood (not recorded which).

The nucleotide sequence is given as TGTGCCATCAGCCCGGGACAGGGTTATAATTCACCCCTCCACTTT. Its translation is CAISPGQGYNSPLHF. The rearranged segments are TRBV10-3 and TRBJ1-6; 9 bases in the junction line up with TRBD1. CDR1 and CDR2, per the germline V gene, are ENHRY and SYGVKD. The V end gives up 6 bases and the J end 4 bases, leaving 4 bases in the junction not matched to a gene. The CDR3 covers 15 residues, taking in both the cysteine and the phenylalanine. The sequence is cut down to CDR3 DNA, 45 bases in frame from base 1.